The 23 T cell receptor beta chains presented below share a single source sample, sequenced in a study of radiotherapy plus CTLA-4 blockade in lung cancer. Assay used: immunoSEQ multiplex PCR; TCRdb lists only in-frame clones, some missing. In the table there are 100,000 to 150,000 clones, about 90% of which are singletons. The sequencing used peripheral blood, collected from a patient treated with radiotherapy plus ipilimumab. The receptors derive from a human donor with non-small cell lung cancer that progressed on radiotherapy plus ipilimumab.

The chain is built from TRBV5-1 and TRBJ2-3; 8 positions match TRBD2. V gave up 5 bases and J gave up 3 bases; unmatched junction bases: 8. Germline loops: CDR1 SGHRS, CDR2 YFSETQ. The CDR3 is 15 amino acids. CDR3 nucleotides: TGCGCCAGCAGGGTCAGCGGGAGAAAGACAGATACGCAGTATTTT. Protein sequence: CASRVSGRKTDTQYF.

The chain links TRBV18 to TRBJ2-7; 7 nucleotides match TRBD1. The CDR3 loop spans 13 amino acids. V trimming: 4 bases; J trimming: 4 bases; junction bases outside the gene matches: 4. The germline CDR1 and CDR2 sequences are KGHSH and LQKENI. In DNA form, the CDR3 reads TGTGCCAGCTCACTGGGACAGCTATACGAGCAGTACTTC. This encodes CASSLGQLYEQYF.

This chain connects TRBV7-9 to TRBJ1-4; D not certain. V gave up 6 bases and J gave up 8 bases, with 13 bases separating them. The V gene's germline CDR1 is SEHNR and CDR2 FQNEAQ (reference sequence). The CDR3 contains 13 residues. The DNA for the CDR3 is TGTGCCAGCAGACAGAATCCGGGGGAAAAACTGTTTTTT. This encodes CASRQNPGEKLFF.

The CDR3 DNA sequence: TGTGCCAGCAGTTATTTAGCAGCTAGCACAGATACGCAGTATTTT. It encodes CASSYLAASTDTQYF. The chain combines TRBV6-6 with TRBJ2-3; D not resolved. The CDR3 has 15 amino acids. Deletions cut 3 bases from V and 0 bases from J, with 10 bases between. CDR1 and CDR2 from the germline V gene are MNHNY and SVGAGI (reference sequence).

V usage is TRBV5-6 and J usage is TRBJ1-1; the D gene is possibly TRBD1 (6 bases). The germline gives CDR1 SGHDT, CDR2 YYEEEE. The CDR3 totals 14 residues. The germline V and J ends were trimmed by 1 base and 5 bases, with 12 bases remaining between them. Written as DNA, the CDR3 is TGTGCCAGCAGCTTGCGGGGGCTGAGGACTGAAGCTTTCTTT. Protein sequence: CASSLRGLRTEAFF.

The chain joins TRBV29-1 to TRBJ1-5, with D unresolved. CDR1 and CDR2 (germline): SQVTM, ANQGSEA. Trimming pared 4 bases from V and 3 bases from J, leaving 10 bases between. The CDR3 is 13 residues long. DNA for the CDR3: TGCAGCGTTGGGGTCGACCTCAATCAGCCCCAGCATTTT. It translates to CSVGVDLNQPQHF.

This rearrangement joins TRBV10-3 to TRBJ1-1; D is perhaps TRBD1 (6 bases). CDR3 length: 11 amino acids. Germline assignment: CDR1 ENHRY and CDR2 SYGVKD. V gave up 10 bases and J gave up 3 bases, with 9 bases separating them. The CDR3 reads CASRGDTEAFF. The CDR3 region has the DNA TGTGCCAGCAGGGGAGACACTGAAGCTTTCTTT.

The rearrangement links TRBV5-4 to TRBJ1-5; 7 bases are a match to TRBD1. This CDR3 region has 16 residues. Germline V lookup: CDR1 SGHNT, CDR2 YYREEE (reference sequence). The J segment lost 5 bases and the V segment lost 0 bases, leaving 8 bases of the junction unmatched. The CDR3 reads CASSLGPRQGDQPQHF. In DNA, the CDR3 is TGTGCCAGCAGCTTGGGGCCACGACAGGGAGATCAGCCCCAGCATTTT. The full variable domain, in which reference TRBV5-4 and TRBJ1-5 provide the parts outside the CDR3, is ETGVTQSPTHLIKTRGQQVTLRCSSQSGHNTVSWYQQALGQGPQFIFQYYREEENGRGNFPPRFSGLQFPNYSSELNVNALELDDSALYLCASSLGPRQGDQPQHFGDGTRLSIL.

The chain joins TRBV10-1 to TRBJ2-3, with 12 bases fitting TRBD2. Germline V gives CDR1 WNHNN, CDR2 SYGVQD (reference sequence). V shed 11 bases, J shed 3 bases, and the junction held 6 bases outside the gene matches. This CDR3 has 14 amino acids. The CDR3, as DNA: TGCGCCGCCCGACTAGCGGGAGAGACAGATACGCAGTATTTT. Amino acid sequence: CAARLAGETDTQYF.

The chain carries TRBV5-4 and TRBJ2-6; unclear D gene. Germline V gene data show CDR1 as SGHNT and CDR2 as YYREEE (reference sequence). This CDR3 has 13 amino acids. V lost 4 bases, J lost 6 bases, and 8 bases lay in between. CDR3 coding DNA: TGTGCCAGCAGCCTTCAATTGGCCAACGTCCTGACTTTC. Protein sequence: CASSLQLANVLTF.

CDR3 in amino acids: CASKPGTQANYGYTF. The CDR3 bases are TGCGCCAGCAAGCCCGGGACCCAAGCTAACTATGGCTACACCTTC. This chain connects TRBV5-1 to TRBJ1-2; D possibly corresponds to TRBD1 (5 bases). CDR1 and CDR2 (germline): SGHRS, YFSETQ. V dropped 6 bases and J dropped 0 bases, with 15 bases sitting between them. The CDR3 spans 15 residues.

The chain has TRBV27 and TRBJ2-3; 7 positions match TRBD1. Germline loops: CDR1 MNHEY, CDR2 SMNVEV (reference sequence). V trimming: 3 bases; J trimming: 2 bases; junction bases outside the gene matches: 5. This CDR3 has 15 amino acids. For the CDR3, the DNA is TGTGCCAGCAGTTTCCGACAGGGTTACACAGATACGCAGTATTTT. Its protein product is CASSFRQGYTDTQYF.

V usage is TRBV11-3 and J usage is TRBJ2-3; the match to TRBD1 covers 7 bases. CDR3 size: 15 residues. After removal of 6 bases from V and 0 bases from J, the junction contained 6 bases not matched to a gene. Germline V lookup: CDR1 SGHNT, CDR2 YENEEA. The CDR3 nucleotides read TGTGCCAGCAGGCTAGGGGGCGGGAGCACAGATACGCAGTATTTT. Protein product: CASRLGGGSTDTQYF.

This sequence joins TRBV6-4 and TRBJ2-3; TRBD2 aligns across 8 bases. The germline V gene encodes CDR1 MRHNA and CDR2 SNTAGT. There are 17 residues in the CDR3. V lost 2 bases, J lost 2 bases, and 9 bases stayed unmatched. CDR3 sequence reads: CASSDVPSGPVTDTQYF. CDR3 sequence (DNA): TGTGCCAGCAGTGACGTCCCTAGCGGGCCTGTCACAGATACGCAGTATTTT.

V gene TRBV5-1 combines with J gene TRBJ2-3; 7 bases map to TRBD2. Germline loops: CDR1 SGHRS, CDR2 YFSETQ. This CDR3 is 17 amino acids long. V shed 3 bases and J 2 bases; nucleotides not matched to a gene: 12. The CDR3 region has the DNA TGCGCCAGCAGCTCAAGACTCATAGCGGGTGACACAGATACGCAGTATTTT. Residues: CASSSRLIAGDTDTQYF. Full variable domain (remainder filled in from reference TRBV5-1 and TRBJ2-3): KAGVTQTPRYLIKTRGQQVTLSCSPISGHRSVSWYQQTPGQGLQFLFEYFSETQRNKGNFPGRFSGRQFSNSRSEMNVSTLELGDSALYLCASSSRLIAGDTDTQYFGPGTRLTVL.

J is TRBJ1-5 and V is TRBV5-5, with D hard to call. This CDR3 is built from 16 residues. Trimming left V 5 bases short and J 3 bases short, with 18 bases between. Germline V lookup: CDR1 SGHKS, CDR2 YYEKEE (reference sequence). CDR3 in amino acids: CASSFYPPGNNQPQHF. For the CDR3, the DNA is TGTGCCAGCAGTTTCTACCCGCCGGGGAACAATCAGCCCCAGCATTTT. The entire variable domain, with the rest obtained from reference TRBV5-5 and TRBJ1-5, is as follows: DAGVTQSPTHLIKTRGQQVTLRCSPISGHKSVSWYQQVLGQGPQFIFQYYEKEERGRGNFPDRFSARQFPNYSSELNVNALLLGDSALYLCASSFYPPGNNQPQHFGDGTRLSIL.

J is TRBJ1-3 and V is TRBV2; perhaps TRBD1 as D (5 bases). V shed 6 bases and J shed 4 bases, with 10 bases lying between them. In germline, CDR1 is SNHLY, CDR2 FYNNEI. There are 13 residues in the CDR3. CDR3 loop: CASSERGGNTIYF. The CDR3 nucleotides read TGTGCCAGCAGCGAGCGGGGGGGAAACACCATATATTTT. The full variable domain, rest sourced from reference TRBV2 and TRBJ1-3, is EPEVTQTPSHQVTQMGQEVILRCVPISNHLYFYWYRQILGQKVEFLVSFYNNEISEKSEIFDDQFSVERPDGSNFTLKIRSTKLEDSAMYFCASSERGGNTIYFGEGSWLTVV.

Here the CDR3 DNA reads TGTGCCAGCAGCGTAGCTACTGGTCAGGGGGCAGATACGCAGTATTTT. This translates into CASSVATGQGADTQYF. This chain connects TRBV9 to TRBJ2-3; TRBD1 matches at 7 bases. V lost 0 bases and J lost 4; bases outside the gene matches: 8. Germline-derived CDR1 and CDR2 are SGDLS and YYNGEE. The CDR3 sequence is 16 residues long.

The CDR3 loop is CASSSHYEQYF. The DNA for the CDR3 is TGCGCCAGCAGCTCCCACTACGAGCAGTACTTC. The chain is built from TRBV5-1 and TRBJ2-7; D is uncertain. The CDR3 has 11 amino acids. From germline, CDR1 is SGHRS and CDR2 YFSETQ. Trimming stripped 3 bases from V and 3 bases from J, with 4 bases between.

The CDR3 DNA sequence: TGTGCCAGCAGCTTAGATCTCGCCAGCCAGGACGAGCAGTACTTC. Translation gives CASSLDLASQDEQYF. The V gene is TRBV11-3, the J gene TRBJ2-7, with D hard to call. Per germline, CDR1 SGHNT and CDR2 YENEEA. Trimming removed 0 bases at V and 5 bases at J, with 14 bases between. The CDR3 has 15 residues.

The chain links TRBV1 to TRBJ2-5. TRBV1 is classified as a pseudogene. This CDR3 contains 13 residues. The DNA of the CDR3 is TGCACCAGCAGCCGACCCGGCCAAGAGACCCAGTACTTC. Amino acid sequence: CTSSRPGQETQYF.

The V gene is TRBV29-1, the J gene TRBJ1-5; the D is unclear. The germline V and J ends were trimmed by 4 bases and 7 bases, with 14 bases remaining between them. The CDR3 sequence is 13 residues long. Per germline, CDR1 SQVTM and CDR2 ANQGSEA. This chain's CDR3 is CSVAGQIGQPQHF. The CDR3 DNA reads TGCAGCGTTGCAGGTCAGATCGGACAGCCCCAGCATTTT.

The DNA of the CDR3 is TGTGCCAGCTCCCTCGACACGGACTACGAGCAGTACTTC. It translates to CASSLDTDYEQYF. The V gene is TRBV6-5, the J gene TRBJ2-7; no clear D. Germline V gives CDR1 MNHEY, CDR2 SVGAGI. Trimming shortened V by 8 bases and J by 3 bases, and 14 bases separated the two germline ends. The length of the CDR3 is 13 residues.